One and the same sample provided the 7 T cell receptor beta chains below, sequenced in a study of blood T cell repertoires in COVID-19. Assay used: immunoSEQ multiplex PCR; TCRdb lists only in-frame clones, some missing. This sample has about 110,000 clones, with over 80% found just once. Sequencing was carried out using peripheral blood. These receptors were taken from a woman aged 70-85 years with acute or convalescent COVID-19.

The V and J genes are TRBV2 and TRBJ2-1, with 8 bases identical to TRBD2. The germline V gene encodes CDR1 SNHLY and CDR2 FYNNEI. CDR3 length equals 18 residues. V was pared by 1 base and J by 6 bases, with 14 bases of the junction left unmatched. The CDR3 is CASSEGGLAGGRANEQFF. CDR3 in DNA: TGTGCCAGCAGTGAAGGTGGGCTAGCGGGTGGGAGGGCCAATGAGCAGTTCTTC. Full variable domain (outside the CDR3, taken from reference TRBV2 and TRBJ2-1): EPEVTQTPSHQVTQMGQEVILRCVPISNHLYFYWYRQILGQKVEFLVSFYNNEISEKSEIFDDQFSVERPDGSNFTLKIRSTKLEDSAMYFCASSEGGLAGGRANEQFFGPGTRLTVL.

This clone was seen more than once but under ten times. This sequence joins TRBV9 and TRBJ1-4; D unresolved. Germline CDR1 is SGDLS and CDR2 is YYNGEE. The CDR3 is 14 residues long. V lost 4 bases and J lost 2, with 9 bases in between. The CDR3 coding sequence is TGTGCCAGCAGCTTTACTGCCACTAATGAAAAACTGTTTTTT. Protein product: CASSFTATNEKLFF.

This clone was counted a few times. The V call is TRBV6-5, the J call TRBJ1-1; 7 bases match TRBD1. The J segment lost 0 bases and the V segment lost 7 bases, leaving 5 bases of the junction unmatched. The germline V gene has CDR1 MNHEY and CDR2 SVGAGI. This CDR3 region has 14 residues. Here the CDR3 DNA reads TGTGCCAGCATGTACAGGGGTTTGAACACTGAAGCTTTCTTT. The encoded protein is CASMYRGLNTEAFF.

J is TRBJ1-3 and V is TRBV18, with TRBD1 matching 9 bases. The CDR3 length is 17 residues. Per the germline V gene, CDR1 is KGHSH and CDR2 is LQKENI. Trimming took 0 bases from V and 3 from J; bases not matched to a gene: 6. The CDR3, as DNA: TGTGCCAGCTCACCACCCAACAGGGGGCTAAGTGGAAACACCATATATTTT. This encodes CASSPPNRGLSGNTIYF.

There are a few counts of this clone. The chain carries TRBV3-1 (or the pseudogene TRBV3-2) and TRBJ2-5; 12 bases are shared with TRBD2. In germline, CDR1 is LGHDT, CDR2 YNNKEL (reference sequence). The CDR3 contains 16 residues. Losses at the gene ends were 4 bases for V and 2 bases for J; bases not matched to a gene: 5. CDR3 sequence reads: CASSPRTSGTQETQYF. The DNA of the CDR3 is TGTGCCAGCAGCCCCCGGACTAGCGGGACGCAAGAGACCCAGTACTTC.

V gene TRBV5-1 combines with J gene TRBJ2-1, with D possibly matching TRBD1 (6 bases). V was cut by 1 base and J by 6 bases, with 11 bases left in between. CDR1 and CDR2 (germline): SGHRS, YFSETQ. This CDR3 has 14 residues. Written as DNA, the CDR3 is TGCGCCAGCAGCTTGATGCAGGGGAGCAATGAGCAGTTCTTC. Amino acid sequence: CASSLMQGSNEQFF.

The genes are TRBV19 and TRBJ1-6; 8 bases match TRBD1. The CDR3 length is 14 residues. CDR1 LNHDA and CDR2 SQIVND come from the germline V gene (reference sequence). J lost 5 bases, V lost 4 bases, and 1 base had no gene match. CDR3 nucleotide sequence: TGTGCCAGTAGTAGGACAGGGAATAATTCACCCCTCCACTTT. It is translated as CASSRTGNNSPLHF.